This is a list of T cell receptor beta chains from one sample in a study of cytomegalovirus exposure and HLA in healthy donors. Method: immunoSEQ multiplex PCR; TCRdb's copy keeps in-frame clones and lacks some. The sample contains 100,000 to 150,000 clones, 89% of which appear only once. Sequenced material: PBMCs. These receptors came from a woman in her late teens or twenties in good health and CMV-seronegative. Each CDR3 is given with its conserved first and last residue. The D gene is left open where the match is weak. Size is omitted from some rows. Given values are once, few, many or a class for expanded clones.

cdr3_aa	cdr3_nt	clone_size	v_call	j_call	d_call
CASSSVLIANTGELFF	TGTGCCAGTAGTTCGGTCCTTATCGCGAACACCGGGGAGCTGTTTTTT	-	TRBV19	TRBJ2-2	-
CASRGGYESGELFF	TGCGCCAGCAGAGGAGGGTATGAGAGCGGGGAGCTGTTTTTT	few	TRBV5-1	TRBJ2-2	-
CASNTDQGSGKAKNIQYF	TGTGCCAGCAATACCGATCAGGGGAGTGGGAAGGCCAAAAACATTCAGTACTTC	-	TRBV2	TRBJ2-4	-
CASSLGDSADEQYF	TGCGCCAGCAGCTTGGGGGACAGTGCCGACGAGCAGTACTTC	-	TRBV5-1	TRBJ2-7	TRBD1
CASSLERRQETQYF	TGTGCCAGCAGCTTGGAGCGCAGACAAGAGACCCAGTACTTC	-	TRBV5-4	TRBJ2-5	-
CASSQDRGTGNTGELFF	TGTGCCAGCAGCCAAGATAGGGGGACAGGCAACACCGGGGAGCTGTTTTTT	-	TRBV4-2	TRBJ2-2	TRBD1
CASSLTGRYEQYF	TGCGCCAGCAGCTTGACAGGGCGCTACGAGCAGTACTTC	-	TRBV5-1	TRBJ2-7	-
CASSRQTFEETQYF	TGTGCCAGCAGCAGACAGACTTTTGAAGAGACCCAGTACTTC	-	TRBV27	TRBJ2-5	-
CASSVRSTPGGGGELFF	TGTGCCAGCAGCGTTCGATCCACTCCCGGGGGAGGCGGGGAGCTGTTTTTT	-	TRBV9	TRBJ2-2	-
CASSTDRVSGYTF	TGTGCCAGCAGTACCGACAGGGTGAGCGGCTACACCTTC	few	TRBV6-6	TRBJ1-2	TRBD1
CASSQTAGELFF	TGTGCCAGCAGTCAGACAGCCGGGGAGCTGTTTTTT	-	TRBV2	TRBJ2-2	-
CASSLATGGSYNEQFF	TGTGCCAGCAGCCTAGCTACAGGGGGCTCCTACAATGAGCAGTTCTTC	-	TRBV11-1	TRBJ2-1	TRBD1
CASSLQGVVSPLHF	TGTGCCAGCAGTTTACAGGGGGTGGTTTCACCCCTCCACTTT	-	TRBV5-4	TRBJ1-6	TRBD1
CATRTSGGLLVGTQYF	TGTGCCACCAGGACTAGCGGGGGGCTTCTCGTGGGGACCCAGTACTTC	-	TRBV2	TRBJ2-5	TRBD2
CASSPRQNDRSPLHF	TGTGCCAGCAGCCCCCGACAAAACGACCGTTCACCCCTCCACTTT	-	TRBV9	TRBJ1-6	-
CASSISGGQPQHF	TGTGCCAGTAGTATATCAGGGGGTCAGCCCCAGCATTTT	-	TRBV19	TRBJ1-5	TRBD1
CASSYRGQSGEQYF	TGTGCCAGCAGTTACAGGGGGCAGTCGGGAGAGCAGTACTTC	once	TRBV6-5	TRBJ2-7	TRBD1
CASSLVGAIMNTEAFF	TGTGCCAGCAGTTTAGTGGGGGCGATAATGAACACTGAAGCTTTCTTT	-	TRBV27	TRBJ1-1	-
CASSPPGVAGELFF	TGTGCCAGCTCACCCCCAGGTGTGGCCGGGGAGCTGTTTTTT	-	TRBV18	TRBJ2-2	-
CATSSDSGGYTDTQYF	TGTGCCACCAGCAGTGATAGCGGGGGCTACACAGATACGCAGTATTTT	-	TRBV15	TRBJ2-3	TRBD2
CASSLGSSYNSPLHF	TGTGCCAGCAGCTTGGGGAGCTCCTATAATTCACCCCTCCACTTT	-	TRBV7-9	TRBJ1-6	-
CATTYRASYEQYF	TGTGCCACCACTTACAGGGCGTCCTACGAGCAGTACTTC	-	TRBV11-2	TRBJ2-7	-
CASSPREGAFSEETQYF	TGTGCCAGCTCACCACGCGAGGGGGCCTTTTCGGAAGAGACCCAGTACTTC	-	TRBV18	TRBJ2-5	TRBD1
CSVDVASSGNTIYF	TGCAGCGTCGACGTAGCCAGCTCTGGAAACACCATATATTTT	-	TRBV29-1	TRBJ1-3	-
CASSPSGQEETQYF	TGTGCCAGCTCACCGTCGGGACAGGAAGAGACCCAGTACTTC	once	TRBV18	TRBJ2-5	TRBD1
CASSFGQVNSYEQYF	TGTGCCAGCAGCTTTGGTCAGGTAAACTCATACGAGCAGTACTTC	-	TRBV7-9	TRBJ2-7	-
CGVGPQFF	TGTGGCGTGGGGCCTCAGTTCTTC	-	TRBV7-9	TRBJ2-1	-
CASSEAVYYEAFF	TGTGCCAGCAGTGAAGCGGTGTACTATGAAGCTTTCTTT	-	TRBV6-1	TRBJ1-1	-
CASTVDRGGGYTF	TGTGCCAGTACTGTGGACAGGGGCGGTGGCTACACCTTC	-	TRBV19	TRBJ1-2	TRBD1
CASSLDGHPNTEAFF	TGCGCCAGCAGCTTGGATGGGCACCCGAACACTGAAGCTTTCTTT	once	TRBV5-1	TRBJ1-1	-
CASSDGGGYGYTF	TGTGCCAGCAGCGATGGAGGCGGCTATGGCTACACCTTC	-	TRBV9	TRBJ1-2	-
CASSIYSLLSGNTIYF	TGTGCCAGCAGCATCTACAGCCTCCTCTCTGGAAACACCATATATTTT	once	TRBV5-6	TRBJ1-3	-